This entry features one TCR beta chain sequence. Its antigen is unidentified. Clones were sequenced by immunoSEQ multiplex PCR, and TCRdb holds only the in-frame ones, with some missing. The table records roughly 98,000 clones, around nine tenths of them present only once. This sample is part of a study of cytomegalovirus exposure and HLA in healthy donors. The germline V gene encodes CDR1 SGHTA and CDR2 FQGNSA. This CDR3 spans 15 amino acids. Trimming shortened V by 5 bases and J by 5 bases, and 16 bases separated the two germline ends. General study findings and limits: Whilst most TCR sequences proved rare, a subset of public TCRs occurred across many donors. The study flagged some 170 TCR beta chains as cytomegalovirus-associated.

The chain combines TRBV7-2 with TRBJ1-5; a possible D gene is TRBD1 (6 bases). This clonotype was sampled from a woman in her 30s in good health and CMV-seronegative. Sequencing was performed on PBMCs. The CDR3 DNA reads as TGTGCCAGCAGCCTTAGAGGGGGGGCGGATCAGCCCCAGCATTTT. Its translation is CASSLRGGADQPQHF.